The 21 T cell receptor beta chains below were found in one sample sequenced in a study of breast tumors, draining lymph nodes, adjacent tissues. Samples came from axillary lymph nodes draining the breast cancer. TCRdb used MiXCR to reprocess the multiplex PCR reads, holding one entry per CDR3 protein. The table has approximately 120,000 distinct CDR3 sequences, around 20% seen once. Sequencing used axillary lymph node tissue. These receptors all come from a female donor with breast cancer. Some clones in this sample may be carry-over from other donors' samples.

As for this clonotype: A much bigger clone sits one base away, suggesting this may be a read error. The rearrangement joins TRBV19 to TRBJ1-2; 7 nucleotides agree with TRBD1. Per the germline V gene, CDR1 is LNHDA and CDR2 is SQIVND (reference sequence). Losses at the gene ends were 5 bases for V and 8 bases for J; bases not matched to a gene: 17. This CDR3 has 16 amino acids. The CDR3, as DNA: TGTGCCAGTAGTGCAGAGACAGGGCTCGGGGTGGAAGGCTACACCTTC. Translated: CASSAETGLGVEGYTF.

This clonotype was seen ten or more times. The chain has TRBV20-1 and TRBJ2-7; the match to TRBD2 covers 8 bases. Germline V CDR1 and CDR2: DFQATT, SNEGSKA (reference sequence). The CDR3 is 15 amino acids. With V trimmed by 0 bases and J by 2 bases, 6 bases remained unmatched. The CDR3, as DNA: TGCAGTGCTAGAGATCTAGCGGGTGACACCTACGAGCAGTACTTC. Translation: CSARDLAGDTYEQYF.

This clonotype was counted many times. This chain links TRBV5-5 with TRBJ1-6; D is perhaps TRBD1 (5 bases). V lost 4 bases, J lost 11 bases, and 7 bases lay in between. The CDR3 covers 11 residues. Germline-derived CDR1 and CDR2 are SGHKS and YYEKEE (reference sequence). CDR3 DNA: TGTGCCAGCAGCGGGGGTGCACCCCTCCACTTT. Encoded protein: CASSGGAPLHF.

This clonotype was picked up many times. The chain uses TRBV20-1 and TRBJ2-1, with 13 bases aligning to TRBD2. The CDR3 is made up of 14 amino acids. Losses at the gene ends were 6 bases for V and 9 bases for J; bases not matched to a gene: 8. CDR1 is DFQATT and CDR2 is SNEGSKA in the germline V gene (reference sequence). The CDR3 is CSARTSGSGGEQFF. The CDR3 coding sequence is TGCAGTGCAAGGACTAGCGGGAGTGGAGGTGAGCAGTTCTTC.

On this clonotype itself: A much larger clone sits a single nucleotide away, making a read error possible. The chain has TRBV7-2 and TRBJ2-1, with D possibly being TRBD2 (6 bases). CDR1 and CDR2 (germline): SGHTA, FQGNSA. V lost 1 base, J lost 6 bases, and 16 bases lay in between. This CDR3 has 16 residues. CDR3 in DNA: TGTGCCAGCAGCTTAGAGCCGGGGGTGCCTCTCAATGAGCAGTTCTTC. This gives the protein CASSLEPGVPLNEQFF.

This clonotype was found many times. The rearrangement joins TRBV7-2 to TRBJ2-7; D is uncertain. The CDR3 covers 12 residues. The germline V gene has CDR1 SGHTA and CDR2 FQGNSA. V lost 3 bases, J lost 7 bases, and 10 bases lay in between. The CDR3, as DNA: TGTGCCAGCAGCTTTCCAGGTGGAGAGCAGTACTTC. Its protein product is CASSFPGGEQYF.

The table lists this clonotype with many counts. CDR3 nucleotides: TGTGCCAGCAGCTTATGGGACAGGGGGCTAGAGGACAATGAGCAGTTCTTC. The encoded protein is CASSLWDRGLEDNEQFF. This chain links TRBV7-3 with TRBJ2-1; 12 bases agree with TRBD1. The CDR3 runs 17 residues. Trimming removed 2 bases from V and 5 bases from J; junction bases left unmatched: 7. CDR1 is SGHTA and CDR2 is FQGTGA in the germline V gene. The whole variable domain, remainder taken from reference TRBV7-3 and TRBJ2-1, is GAGVSQTPSNKVTEKGKYVELRCDPISGHTALYWYRQSLGQGPEFLIYFQGTGAADDSGLPNDRFFAVRPEGSVSTLKIQRTERGDSAVYLCASSLWDRGLEDNEQFFGPGTRLTVL.

This clonotype came up many times. This chain joins TRBV5-1 and TRBJ2-3; TRBD1 aligns across 9 bases. Germline V lookup: CDR1 SGHRS, CDR2 YFSETQ. Trimming cost V 1 base and J 4 bases; bases outside gene matches: 10. This CDR3 is 17 amino acids long. This chain's CDR3 is CASSLMVGGQGADTQYF. The CDR3 DNA follows: TGCGCCAGCAGCTTGATGGTGGGGGGACAGGGTGCAGATACGCAGTATTTT.

In its sample, this clonotype was seen many times. The chain has TRBV6-1 and TRBJ2-7; D may be TRBD1 (6 bases). The CDR3 has 12 amino acids. CDR1 is MNHNS and CDR2 is SASEGT in the germline V gene. V dropped 7 bases and J dropped 4 bases, with 11 bases sitting between them. The CDR3 spells CASTGDSYEQYF. The DNA of the CDR3 is TGTGCCAGCACAGGGGATAGTTACGAGCAGTACTTC.

About this clonotype: A much larger clone sits a single nucleotide away, making a read error possible. The CDR3 carries no conserved terminal phenylalanine or tryptophan, so it likely arises from a read error. The CDR3 sequence is CAAGTGRETQYS. The CDR3 DNA follows: TGTGCCGCTGGGACAGGGCGAGAGACCCAGTACTCC. The gene calls are TRBV19 and TRBJ2-5; 9 positions match TRBD1. Per the germline V gene, CDR1 is LNHDA and CDR2 is SQIVND (reference sequence). The CDR3 consists of 12 residues. V lost 11 bases, J lost 4 bases, and 5 bases stayed unmatched.

Ten or more counts support this clonotype. The genes are TRBV27 and TRBJ2-7; D not certain. This CDR3 spans 13 amino acids. From germline, CDR1 is MNHEY and CDR2 SMNVEV (reference sequence). Trimming left V 5 bases short and J 0 bases short, with 8 bases between. CDR3 amino acids: CASSPTDSYEQYF. CDR3 sequence (DNA): TGTGCCAGCAGTCCGACCGACTCCTACGAGCAGTACTTC.

This clonotype was seen many times. The chain uses TRBV7-9 and TRBJ2-1; 7 nucleotides align to TRBD2. CDR1 and CDR2 (germline): SEHNR, FQNEAQ (reference sequence). This CDR3 comprises 16 residues. Unmatched junction bases numbered 9, after V lost 3 bases and J lost 4 bases. The CDR3 DNA is TGTGCCAGCAGCTTGTCCAGCGGGGCCCCTTACAATGAGCAGTTCTTC. It specifies CASSLSSGAPYNEQFF.

Remarks on this clonotype: Given a much more abundant clone one base away, this may be a read error. The chain combines TRBV6-6 with TRBJ1-5, with a tentative D call TRBD1 (5 bases). CDR1 MNHNY and CDR2 SVGAGI come from the germline V gene (reference sequence). The CDR3 loop spans 15 amino acids. In DNA, the CDR3 is TGTGTCAGCAGTTACGAGGGACGAGGCAATCAGCCCCAGCATTTT. Its translation: CVSSYEGRGNQPQHF.

This sequence joins TRBV27 and TRBJ1-1; D call uncertain. The V gene lost 6 bases and the J gene lost 3 bases, with 8 bases spanning the gap. There are 12 residues in the CDR3. In germline, CDR1 is MNHEY, CDR2 SMNVEV (reference sequence). CDR3 sequence: CASRGFDTEAFF. The DNA for the CDR3 is TGTGCCAGCAGAGGTTTTGACACTGAAGCTTTCTTT.

This clonotype showed up many times. The V and J genes are TRBV18 and TRBJ2-5; 9 bases are shared with TRBD2. Trimming took 3 bases from V and 1 from J; bases not matched to a gene: 3. This CDR3 is built from 15 residues. In germline, CDR1 is KGHSH, CDR2 LQKENI. This CDR3 reads CASSPGGRVQETQYF. In DNA form, the CDR3 reads TGTGCCAGCTCACCGGGCGGGAGGGTCCAAGAGACCCAGTACTTC.

This clonotype was counted ten times or more. V gene TRBV18 combines with J gene TRBJ2-7; 7 bases agree with TRBD2. CDR1 and CDR2 (germline): KGHSH, LQKENI. The CDR3 has 16 amino acids. Trimming at V came to 4 bases and at J to 2 bases, leaving 11 bases not matched to a gene. The DNA for the CDR3 is TGTGCCAGCTCACTGAACCTAGCGGAGGTTACCTACGAGCAGTACTTC. Its protein is CASSLNLAEVTYEQYF. The whole variable domain, remainder taken from reference TRBV18 and TRBJ2-7, is NAGVMQNPRHLVRRRGQEARLRCSPMKGHSHVYWYRQLPEEGLKFMVYLQKENIIDESGMPKERFSAEFPKEGPSILRIQQVVRGDSAAYFCASSLNLAEVTYEQYFGPGTRLTVT.

The genes are TRBV13 and TRBJ1-4; D not resolved. The CDR3 runs to 14 residues. V lost 0 bases, J lost 8 bases, and 10 bases lay in between. Germline loops: CDR1 PRHDT, CDR2 FYEKMQ (reference sequence). The CDR3 loop is CASSLGVGYEKLFF. In nucleotides, the CDR3 is TGTGCCAGCAGCTTAGGTGTAGGGTACGAAAAACTGTTTTTT.

This clonotype showed up just once. The V call is TRBV11-2, the J call TRBJ2-3; D is uncertain. Trimming took off 7 bases at V and 5 bases at J, with 16 bases between the two ends. Germline assignment: CDR1 SGHAT and CDR2 FQNNGV. The CDR3 covers 14 residues. In nucleotides, the CDR3 is TGTGCCAGCACCCTAATGATCGGTGGAGATACGCAGTATTTT. Translated, it gives CASTLMIGGDTQYF.

The chain employs TRBV11-2 and TRBJ1-5; 8 nucleotides agree with TRBD1. Germline-derived CDR1 and CDR2 are SGHAT and FQNNGV. The CDR3 contains 15 residues. V lost 4 bases to trimming and J lost 1 base; unmatched junction nucleotides: 3. The chain's CDR3 is CASSSRTGSNQPQHF. CDR3 bases: TGTGCCAGCAGCTCAAGGACAGGGAGCAATCAGCCCCAGCATTTT.

This chain uses TRBV6-5 with TRBJ2-4; D is unresolved. Per germline, CDR1 MNHEY and CDR2 SVGAGI. The CDR3 has 13 residues. Trimming left V 2 bases short and J 3 bases short, with 5 bases between. The CDR3 here is CASSYSGKNIQYF. Here the CDR3 DNA reads TGTGCCAGCAGTTACAGTGGCAAAAACATTCAGTACTTC.

This clonotype was recorded at least ten times. The J gene is TRBJ2-7, the V gene TRBV12-5, with 11 bases matching TRBD2. This CDR3 region has 17 residues. Germline CDR1 is LGHNT and CDR2 is FRNRAP. V shed 6 bases, J shed 3 bases, and the junction held 13 bases outside the gene matches. The CDR3 DNA reads as TGTGCTAGTGGAAAACCTACGGGTCTAGCGGGAGGCTACGAGCAGTACTTC. It specifies CASGKPTGLAGGYEQYF.